Below are 6 T cell receptor beta chains sequenced from a single sample in a study of glioma-infiltrating T cells after dendritic cell vaccination (dated by TCRdb to 2016 to 2017). In the paper's terms, the time point label means: after dendritic cell vaccination, including at tumor progression/relapse. The receptor library was made with the immunoSEQ multiplex PCR assay. TCRdb stores this immuneACCESS table with in-frame sequences only. Part of the clones is absent; in the studies checked, under half of the shortfall reflects unresolved V genes, and no reason is known for the rest. The sample table records tens of thousands of clones; around 90% of these occur just once. The ten largest clones capture approximately 2.2% of the sample. Specimen: blood, collected after dendritic cell vaccination. The receptors shown here come from a human donor with glioblastoma.

The chain links TRBV5-1 to TRBJ2-7, with a possible D match to TRBD1 (6 bases). The ends were cut back, 1 base at V and 5 bases at J, with 13 bases in the middle. The germline V gene encodes CDR1 SGHRS and CDR2 YFSETQ. CDR3 size: 14 residues. The CDR3 here is CASSLQAGVHEQYF. CDR3 DNA: TGCGCCAGCAGCTTGCAGGCAGGGGTGCACGAGCAGTACTTC.

V is TRBV11-3 and J is TRBJ1-1; no reliable D call. This CDR3 has 13 amino acids. Trimming took off 3 bases at V and 11 bases at J, with 16 bases between the two ends. Germline CDR1 reads SGHNT; CDR2 reads YENEEA. CDR3: CASSFAQVSWAFF. Here the CDR3 DNA reads TGTGCCAGCAGCTTCGCGCAGGTGTCTTGGGCTTTCTTT.

A few counts support this clone. The chain couples TRBV7-8 to TRBJ1-3; no definite D call. The V end was cut by 8 bases, the J end by 2 bases, with 10 bases between. The CDR3 length is 13 residues. Germline CDR1 and CDR2: SGHVS and FQNEAQ. The CDR3 nucleotides read TGTGCCAGCTCCGTAGCCACTGGAAACACCATATATTTT. Translating it yields CASSVATGNTIYF.

V usage is TRBV7-8 and J usage is TRBJ1-1; D is unclear. Trimming cost V 5 bases and J 1 base, with 14 bases left between them. The CDR3 extends over 15 amino acids. The germline gives CDR1 SGHVS, CDR2 FQNEAQ. The CDR3 loop reads CASSRSVPPNTEAFF. CDR3 nucleotide sequence: TGTGCCAGCAGCCGAAGCGTACCACCGAACACTGAAGCTTTCTTT.

This clone has more than one count but fewer than ten. The chain combines TRBV18 with TRBJ1-2; no definite D call. Trimming shortened V by 1 base and J by 2 bases, and 8 bases separated the two germline ends. CDR1 and CDR2 (germline): KGHSH, LQKENI. This CDR3 comprises 14 residues. Written as DNA, the CDR3 is TGTGCCAGCTCACCACTTGCGGCAAACTATGGCTACACCTTC. Translation: CASSPLAANYGYTF. The full variable domain, completed using reference TRBV18 and TRBJ1-2, is NAGVMQNPRHLVRRRGQEARLRCSPMKGHSHVYWYRQLPEEGLKFMVYLQKENIIDESGMPKERFSAEFPKEGPSILRIQQVVRGDSAAYFCASSPLAANYGYTFGSGTRLTVV.

This chain connects TRBV4-1 to TRBJ2-5; 10 bases are a match to TRBD1. The germline V gene has CDR1 MGHRA and CDR2 YSYEKL. The CDR3 covers 18 residues. V lost 4 bases, J lost 1 base, and 12 bases stayed unmatched. CDR3 in amino acids: CASSPSRLGQGLQETQYF. The DNA for the CDR3 is TGCGCCAGCAGCCCCTCTCGCCTGGGACAGGGGCTCCAAGAGACCCAGTACTTC.